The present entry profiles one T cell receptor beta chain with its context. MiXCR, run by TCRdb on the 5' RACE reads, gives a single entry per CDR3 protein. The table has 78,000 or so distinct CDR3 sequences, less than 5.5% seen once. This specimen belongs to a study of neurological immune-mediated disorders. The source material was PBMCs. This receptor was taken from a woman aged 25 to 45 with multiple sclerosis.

The CDR3 DNA is TGTGCCAGCAGCTTGGCTAGCGGGAACGACAATGAGCAGTTCTTC. It translates to CASSLASGNDNEQFF. This rearrangement joins TRBV5-8 to TRBJ2-1; 9 nucleotides line up with TRBD2. Germline CDR1 reads SGHTS; CDR2 reads YDEGEE. V lost 0 bases to trimming and J lost 5 bases; unmatched junction nucleotides: 3. This CDR3 comprises 15 residues.